This T cell receptor beta chain was captured by sequencing in a study of T cell clonotyping in hematopoietic cell transplantation (dated by TCRdb to 2020 to 2022). Broadly, across the study: The study collected around 130 blood samples from 35 consecutive transplant recipients and their related donors. Patients were recruited between 2015 and 2017 and followed until late 2020 or death.

As for this clone: The specificity of this receptor is unknown. The input lacks base qualities; no much larger clone sits a single base away.

The time point label for this specimen denotes: 180 days after allo-HCT. Blood from recipients was drawn about 28 days before transplant and again at days 30, 100 and 180 after transplant. Nuclei Lysis Solution was used to extract genomic DNA from fresh or cryopreserved unfractionated peripheral blood mononuclear cells. Overall study results and their limits: Recipient TCR diversity fell after transplant, with pathologically expanded clonotypes rising progressively from day 30 to day 180. Sample size was limited, and cells were not sorted, so CD4 and CD8 repertoire contributions could not be separated. Inverse Simpson Index values from donors and from recipients before transplant predicted broader TCR repertoire diversity after transplant. Only a small fraction of recipient repertoires overlapped donor repertoires, with over 97% appearing de novo at the given depth.

The immunoSEQ assay, a bias-controlled multiplex PCR using V- and J-specific primers, was used to amplify TCR beta CDR3 regions from genomic DNA. In a second PCR step, a proprietary barcode and Illumina adapter sequences were attached to the CDR3 amplicons. An Illumina MiSeq instrument was used to sequence the CDR3 libraries. Regarding the original processing steps: immunoSEQ Analyzer 3.0 was used for export and quality control, with R Bioconductor and Immunarch used for downstream analyses. Only productive rearrangements in the normalized downsampled data set were used to calculate repertoire metrics. Clonotypes larger than 5 templates in the normalized cohort were defined as pathologically expanded. The Inverse Simpson Index was used to measure repertoire diversity. CMV-specificity analyses were carried out on the non-normalized data set to capture all clonotypes. TCRdb limited this immuneACCESS table to in-frame rearrangements with V and J called. A share of clones is missing; checked studies link under half to unresolved V genes, and the rest is unexplained. V and J calls and clone size follow that table, whereas D and trimming were derived from the DNA. The sample table records around 12,000 clones; around 68% of these occur just once. The ten largest account for roughly 15% of the sample.

The CDR3 runs 12 amino acids, cysteine and phenylalanine included. Of all the DNA, just the CDR3 is kept, 36 bases in frame from base 1. In the germline V gene, CDR1 corresponds to SQVTM and CDR2 to ANQGSEA. V gives up 3 bases and J gives up 0 bases, and the segment between their germline ends measures 5 bases. The sample consisted of peripheral blood mononuclear cells, taken 180 days after allogeneic stem cell transplant. The sequence is built from TRBV29-1 and TRBJ1-2, with the identity of the D gene unclear. The sequence derives from a male patient between 60 and 69 years old who had an allogeneic stem cell transplant from an unrelated donor, so the T cells may come from the graft donor. Some clones in this sample may be carry-over from other donors' samples. The CDR3 in this case is CSVDVANYGYTF. The DNA is as follows: TGCAGCGTTGACGTAGCTAACTATGGCTACACCTTC.